This T cell receptor beta chain is drawn from a study of cytomegalovirus exposure and HLA in healthy donors. Broader study findings: Highest at DRB1 and lowest at HLA-C, TCR association rates differed among HLA loci in a later analysis.

CDR3 size: 12 residues. Germline-derived CDR1 and CDR2 are MRHNA and SNTAGT. V was clipped by 3 bases and J by 5 bases, with 7 bases between them. A remark on this clone: The antigen is undetermined.

PCR employed 60 Vbeta and 13 Jbeta primers. Clones were sequenced by immunoSEQ multiplex PCR, and TCRdb holds only the in-frame ones, with some missing. Among around 170,000 clones listed, 75% to 85% were seen once. The sequenced sample consisted of PBMCs. This sequence was found in a woman aged 18-30 years in good health and CMV-seronegative. The genes are TRBV6-4 and TRBJ1-1, with a weak D call TRBD1 (5 bases). CDR3 amino acids: CASSEGGTEAFF. Written as DNA, the CDR3 is TGTGCCAGCAGTGAGGGGGGGACTGAAGCTTTCTTT.